The present T cell receptor (beta chain) was sequenced within a study of shared clonotypes between healthy human individuals (dated by TCRdb to 2020 to 2021). Background for the entire study: A couple of women and three men aged 18 to 49 years were included in the cohort. Libraries were prepared and TCR repertoires were sequenced by different laboratories using diverse techniques, in order to increase sequencing depth and limit assay-specific biases. For each donor, three plates each were used for CD4 naive and CD4 memory, two plates were used for CD8 naive, and one plate was used for CD8 memory. Per donor, leukapheresis produced somewhere between about 0.94 and 9.5 billion PBMCs. Blood TCR repertoires of five healthy adults were deeply sequenced to estimate repertoire size and the extent of clonotype sharing between individuals.

The CDR3, cysteine through phenylalanine, is 16 amino acids long. The DNA shown is the 48-base CDR3, in frame from base 1. V loses 6 bases at its end and J loses 0 bases; junction bases beyond the gene matches: 6. Per the germline V gene (reference sequence), LNHDA is the CDR1 and SQIVND is the CDR2. A note on this clone: Its antigen is unknown. Base qualities were left out, and no much larger clone turns up one base away.

The study at large found these results: Pairwise subsampling indicated that sequencing depth was expected to affect the degree of clonotype sharing among donors. Because the study included a small number of donors, the genetic and exposure-history diversity represented was limited. Naive subsets generally had larger estimated clonotype richness than memory subsets did. Sampling was limited to blood, and TCR repertoires in tissue likely differ from TCR repertoires in blood. Across a few donors, approximately 5% of naive CD4, more than 3% of naive CD8, approximately 2.5% of memory CD4, and under 0.45% of memory CD8 clonotypes were shared. Higher generation probabilities were observed for clonotypes shared by all four sorted-subset donors than for non-shared clonotypes. Even with the large sequencing depth, rarefaction of the sorted-subset datasets indicated that sequencing was incomplete.

The donors were healthy, HIV-negative adults with no recently reported acute infections or vaccinations. Only Caucasian adults living in Nashville, Tennessee, USA were represented among the donors. CD4+ T cells were enriched by magnetic negative selection, after which naive cells were positively selected on CD45RA and the negative fraction was taken as the memory subset. Blood was obtained by leukapheresis, after which PBMCs were separated by Ficoll-Histopaque density gradient centrifugation and cryopreserved in liquid nitrogen vapor phase. Analytical flow cytometry was used to check the purity and quantity of every magnetically sorted T cell population. From each sorted fraction, genomic DNA was isolated and quantified by UV absorbance on a Nanodrop 2000c. Using the deep immunoSEQ assay, multiplex PCR amplified TCR CDR3 regions from genomic DNA. For each cell subset, the extracted genomic DNA was distributed evenly across all wells of several immunoSEQ 96-well plates, and each plate served as one replicate. For sorted subsets, about 0.2 ug genomic DNA, equal to 25,000 to 35,000 T cell genomes, was loaded into each replicate PCR. Purified libraries were measured with a Qubit 3.0 fluorometer, size-checked on a Bioanalyzer 2100, and measured again with the KAPA Library Quantification kit. Every immunoSEQ 96-well plate was sequenced on a separate single-read 150-cycle Illumina NextSeq 550 flow cell. Processing in the source paper ran as follows. Because the immunoSEQ output held only junctional sequences and lacked quality scores, the filtering could not match the filtering applied to full-length reads. To assign V/J genes and CDR3, sequences were annotated using PyIR, a Python wrapper for IgBLAST v1.9, with IMGT germline references. Any read was removed if the V/J assignment was weak (E-value above 1e-6), the CDR3 was missing, or the read contained stop codons, out-of-frame junctions, or ambiguous translated residues. V3J clonotypes were defined as sequences sharing an identical inferred V gene, J gene, and CDR3 amino acid sequence. Percentage overlap between repertoires was computed as shared unique clonotypes divided by the size of the smaller repertoire. Repertoire richness was assessed with RTK rarefaction, the Chao1 estimator, and Recon v2.1 estimates of unobserved clonotypes. OLGA was used to compute generation probabilities for all TCRbeta clonotypes that the gDNA method yielded from a handful of donors. As stored in TCRdb, this immuneACCESS dataset retains in-frame rearrangements with V and J assigned. A fraction of the clones does not appear; measured against another copy, unresolved V genes explain less than half of the discrepancy, and the remainder lacks a known reason. That table furnishes V, J and clone size, whereas the DNA furnished D and trimming. The sample table shows about 980,000 clones, and approximately 80% are seen once. Of the sample, approximately 1.5% is held by the ten largest clones.

The chain employs TRBV19 and TRBJ1-5; 9 middle bases align to TRBD1. Specimen: memory CD4+ T cells sorted from blood. The cell subset or site label corresponds to: CD45RA-negative fraction. This sequence originates from a man between 18 and 29 years old in good health. The CDR3 region reads CASRSGQGNSNQPQHF. The DNA reads as follows: TGTGCCAGTAGAAGTGGACAGGGGAATAGCAATCAGCCCCAGCATTTT.